The 23 T cell receptor beta chains below come from one sample, sequenced in a study of cytomegalovirus exposure and HLA in healthy donors. A multiplex PCR was run with 60 Vbeta primers and 13 Jbeta primers. This table comes from immunoSEQ multiplex PCR, and its TCRdb copy is limited to in-frame clones, with some not included. This sample has 150,000 to 200,000 clones, with more than 70% found just once. Sequences were obtained from PBMCs. The source is a boy aged 5-17 years in good health and CMV-seronegative.

The V and J genes are TRBV27 and TRBJ1-2, with D maybe TRBD1 (5 bases). V was shortened by 5 bases and J by 8 bases, with 15 bases between the two germline ends. The CDR3 has 13 residues. The germline V gene has CDR1 MNHEY and CDR2 SMNVEV (reference sequence). The CDR3, as DNA: TGTGCCAGCAGTCCCAAACCAACAGGAGGCTACACCTTC. Protein product: CASSPKPTGGYTF.

The genes are TRBV30 and TRBJ1-1; weak D call: TRBD1 (6 bases). The V end lost 0 bases, the J end lost 1 base, and 18 bases lay between the germline ends. The CDR3 is 17 amino acids. In germline, CDR1 is GTSNPN, CDR2 SVGIG (reference sequence). CDR3 DNA: TGTGCCTGGAGTGTACTGGCCCCCCGGACAGCGAACACTGAAGCTTTCTTT. Protein product: CAWSVLAPRTANTEAFF.

J is TRBJ2-1 and V is TRBV5-4; TRBD2 agrees at 11 bases. Germline values: CDR1 SGHNT, CDR2 YYREEE (reference sequence). This CDR3 has 13 amino acids. The V segment lost 2 bases and the J segment 15 bases; nucleotides outside the gene matches: 7. CDR3 protein: CASSLISGRAPFF. Written as DNA, the CDR3 is TGTGCCAGCAGCTTAATTAGCGGGAGGGCTCCGTTCTTC.

The V gene is TRBV2, the J gene TRBJ2-3, with D uncertain. Germline assignment: CDR1 SNHLY and CDR2 FYNNEI. CDR3 size: 14 residues. V was trimmed by 8 bases and J by 1 base, leaving 13 bases between them. CDR3: CASGSNQGTDTQYF. DNA for the CDR3: TGTGCCAGCGGCTCCAACCAAGGCACAGATACGCAGTATTTT.

The V call is TRBV19, the J call TRBJ1-2; D may be TRBD1 (6 bases). V was cut by 1 base and J by 8 bases, with 17 bases left in between. In germline, CDR1 is LNHDA, CDR2 SQIVND (reference sequence). The CDR3 is 15 amino acids. As DNA, the CDR3 is TGTGCCAGTAGTATAGCTTCAGGGGTCGGGCGCGGCTACACCTTC. It encodes CASSIASGVGRGYTF. Combining the CDR3 with reference TRBV19 and TRBJ1-2 gives the whole variable domain DGGITQSPKYLFRKEGQNVTLSCEQNLNHDAMYWYRQDPGQGLRLIYYSQIVNDFQKGDIAEGYSVSREKKESFPLTVTSAQKNPTAFYLCASSIASGVGRGYTFGSGTRLTVV.

CDR3 residues: CASSLADRSQHF. As DNA, the CDR3 is TGTGCCAGCAGCCTGGCCGACAGGTCCCAGCATTTT. This chain links TRBV2 with TRBJ1-5; the D gene is possibly TRBD1 (6 bases). The V gene's germline CDR1 is SNHLY and CDR2 FYNNEI. The CDR3 runs 12 residues. V was cut by 6 bases and J by 11 bases, with 14 bases left in between. Drawing the rest from reference TRBV2 and TRBJ1-5, the complete variable domain is EPEVTQTPSHQVTQMGQEVILRCVPISNHLYFYWYRQILGQKVEFLVSFYNNEISEKSEIFDDQFSVERPDGSNFTLKIRSTKLEDSAMYFCASSLADRSQHFGDGTRLSIL.

As regards this clone: Relative to the germline gene, one junction end is altered; a read error may explain this. The genes are TRBV7-7 and TRBJ2-5; TRBD2 matches at 12 bases. Per the germline V gene, CDR1 is SSHAT and CDR2 is FNYEAQ (reference sequence). The CDR3 totals 18 residues. The chain's CDR3 is CASSLSLAGGRNQETQYF. In nucleotides, the CDR3 is TGTGCTAGCAGCTTGTCACTAGCGGGGGGACGAAATCAAGAGACCCAGTACTTC.

The rearrangement links TRBV4-1 to TRBJ1-5; 9 nucleotides match TRBD1. V lost 0 bases to trimming and J lost 7 bases; unmatched junction nucleotides: 4. The germline gives CDR1 MGHRA, CDR2 YSYEKL. The length of the CDR3 is 15 residues. The DNA of the CDR3 is TGCGCCAGCAGCCAAGATACAGGGGGCTGGCAGCCCCAGCATTTT. Translating gives CASSQDTGGWQPQHF.

The genes are TRBV29-1 and TRBJ1-2; tentative D call: TRBD1 (5 bases). The germline V gene has CDR1 SQVTM and CDR2 ANQGSEA. With 7 bases removed from V and 4 bases from J, the gap between germline ends came to 10 bases. This CDR3 region has 11 residues. The CDR3 DNA is TGCAGCGCGGGGGAAGGCTATGGCTACACCTTC. As protein: CSAGEGYGYTF.

The chain joins TRBV7-9 to TRBJ2-7, with D possibly TRBD2 on 5 matching bases. The V end lost 1 base, the J end lost 2 bases, and 12 bases lay between the germline ends. This CDR3 contains 15 residues. The germline V gene has CDR1 SEHNR and CDR2 FQNEAQ (reference sequence). This CDR3 is CASSLGTQFPYEQYF. The DNA for the CDR3 is TGTGCCAGCAGCTTAGGGACTCAATTTCCCTACGAGCAGTACTTC.

The chain joins TRBV27 to TRBJ2-4; a weak D match, TRBD1 (6 bases). The CDR3 is 13 amino acids. Germline V gene sequence: CDR1 MNHEY, CDR2 SMNVEV (reference sequence). V lost 5 bases and J lost 1, with 6 bases in between. The CDR3 is CASSGQAKNIQYF. DNA of the CDR3: TGTGCCAGCAGTGGACAGGCCAAAAACATTCAGTACTTC.

This clone came up once. The chain links TRBV7-8 to TRBJ2-5; TRBD1 matches 7 bases. Germline CDR1 is SGHVS and CDR2 is FQNEAQ. The junction had 1 base not matched to a gene; V was cut back by 4 bases and J by 5 bases. The CDR3 loop spans 12 amino acids. The CDR3 sequence is CASSSGGETQYF. The CDR3 DNA sequence: TGTGCCAGCAGCTCAGGGGGTGAGACCCAGTACTTC.

A few counts support this clone. The V call is TRBV7-3, the J call TRBJ2-2, with 10 nucleotides matching TRBD2. With 2 bases clipped from V and 3 bases from J, the junction kept 3 bases outside the gene matches. The CDR3 length is 16 residues. Germline V gene data show CDR1 as SGHTA and CDR2 as FQGTGA. The chain's CDR3 is CASSLAAGGDTGELFF. CDR3 nucleotide sequence: TGTGCCAGCAGCTTAGCAGCGGGGGGGGACACCGGGGAGCTGTTTTTT.

The CDR3 DNA follows: TGTGCCAGCTCACCACCTATTAAACTTTCCCGGGACAGTCCCACTGAAGCTTTCTTT. It specifies CASSPPIKLSRDSPTEAFF. The chain couples TRBV18 to TRBJ1-1, with 7 bases matching TRBD1. The V segment lost 0 bases and the J segment 4 bases; nucleotides outside the gene matches: 17. CDR3 length: 19 amino acids. CDR1 and CDR2 from the germline V gene are KGHSH and LQKENI. Using reference TRBV18 and TRBJ1-1 for the parts outside the CDR3, the full variable domain is NAGVMQNPRHLVRRRGQEARLRCSPMKGHSHVYWYRQLPEEGLKFMVYLQKENIIDESGMPKERFSAEFPKEGPSILRIQQVVRGDSAAYFCASSPPIKLSRDSPTEAFFGQGTRLTVV.

This chain links TRBV29-1 with TRBJ2-7, with 13 bases identical to TRBD2. The length of the CDR3 is 14 residues. Germline loops: CDR1 SQVTM, CDR2 ANQGSEA. Unmatched junction bases numbered 6, after V lost 4 bases and J lost 6 bases. The CDR3 loop reads CSVAWTSGRREQYF. CDR3 nucleotide sequence: TGCAGCGTTGCGTGGACTAGCGGGAGACGCGAGCAGTACTTC.

In this sample, this clone turned up a few times. The chain recombines TRBV27 with TRBJ2-1; D is possibly TRBD2 (6 bases). The CDR3 is made up of 13 amino acids. CDR1 MNHEY and CDR2 SMNVEV come from the germline V gene (reference sequence). V was cut by 3 bases and J by 9 bases, with 12 bases left in between. The CDR3 DNA follows: TGTGCCAGCAGTTTCGGGGTGGAGGGTGAGCAGTTCTTC. As protein: CASSFGVEGEQFF.

The chain couples TRBV12-5 to TRBJ1-1; possibly TRBD1 for D (5 bases). Trimming removed 7 bases at V and 4 bases at J, with 22 bases between. The length of the CDR3 is 16 residues. Germline loops: CDR1 LGHNT, CDR2 FRNRAP. The CDR3 region has the DNA TGTGCTAGTGCCTTGCCCCCCGACAGACCCTTCACTGAAGCTTTCTTT. It is translated as CASALPPDRPFTEAFF.

This chain uses TRBV10-3 with TRBJ2-1; D may be TRBD1 (6 bases). V was cut by 2 bases and J by 9 bases, with 8 bases left in between. CDR3 length: 12 amino acids. Germline lookup yields CDR1 ENHRY and CDR2 SYGVKD. CDR3 region: CAISETGTEQFF. The CDR3 DNA sequence: TGTGCCATCAGTGAGACAGGGACTGAGCAGTTCTTC.

The chain carries TRBV7-3 and TRBJ2-5; 10 nucleotides agree with TRBD1. The junction had 6 bases not matched to a gene; V was cut back by 4 bases and J by 1 base. This CDR3 is built from 16 residues. Germline CDR1 and CDR2: SGHTA and FQGTGA. The CDR3 spells CASSSGQGIGQETQYF. The CDR3 DNA is TGTGCCAGCAGCTCGGGACAGGGGATAGGCCAAGAGACCCAGTACTTC.

This clone was seen once. The chain carries TRBV7-2 and TRBJ2-7; 7 bases are shared with TRBD2. J lost 7 bases, V lost 4 bases, and 16 bases had no gene match. CDR3 size: 16 residues. Germline values: CDR1 SGHTA, CDR2 FQGNSA. The CDR3 reads CASSSQGAGRPWEQYF. CDR3 bases: TGTGCCAGCAGCTCCCAGGGAGCCGGGAGGCCTTGGGAGCAGTACTTC.

The chain recombines TRBV6-5 with TRBJ2-7; 8 bases map to TRBD1. Germline loops: CDR1 MNHEY, CDR2 SVGAGI. V shed 6 bases, J shed 0 bases, and the junction held 4 bases outside the gene matches. This CDR3 is 14 amino acids long. The DNA for the CDR3 is TGTGCCAGCAGGGACAGGGTGAGCTCCTACGAGCAGTACTTC. Translated, it gives CASRDRVSSYEQYF.

V gene TRBV19 combines with J gene TRBJ1-2, with TRBD1 matching over 9 bases. CDR1 is LNHDA, CDR2 SQIVND, per germline (reference sequence). This CDR3 is 17 amino acids long. V lost 5 bases to trimming and J lost 6 bases; unmatched junction nucleotides: 16. CDR3 in amino acids: CASSSRWDRADGDGYTF. The CDR3 DNA reads as TGTGCCAGTAGTTCCCGCTGGGACAGGGCAGATGGAGATGGCTACACCTTC.

The V gene is TRBV7-6, the J gene TRBJ1-4; 9 bases fit TRBD1. CDR1 is SGHVS and CDR2 is FNYEAQ in the germline V gene. With V trimmed by 1 base and J by 4 bases, 4 bases remained unmatched. The CDR3 has 16 amino acids. CDR3 DNA: TGTGCCAGCAGCTTAGGAGCGGACAGGGGTAATGAAAAACTGTTTTTT. It translates to CASSLGADRGNEKLFF. The full variable domain, completed using reference TRBV7-6 and TRBJ1-4, is GAGVSQSPRYKVTKRGQDVALRCDPISGHVSLYWYRQALGQGPEFLTYFNYEAQQDKSGLPNDRFSAERPEGSISTLTIQRTEQRDSAMYRCASSLGADRGNEKLFFGSGTQLSVL.